The rows below give T cell receptor beta chains drawn from one sample of a study of early T cells in non-severe SARS-CoV-2 infection. A single record per CDR3 protein comes from TCRdb applying MiXCR to the 5' RACE reads. The data hold around 35,000 distinct CDR3 sequences, with more than 4.5% observed a single time. Sequencing was done on a sample of whole blood. The receptor set was obtained from an adult who was a healthcare worker with PCR-confirmed SARS-CoV-2 infection or an uninfected control (not recorded which). The CDR3 runs from the conserved cysteine through the conserved F or W. D genes are given only for firm matches. Clone size is not always given. Where it is, it says once, few, many or a class for expanded clones.

clone_size,j_call,d_call,v_call,cdr3_nt,cdr3_aa
many,TRBJ1-6,TRBD1,TRBV7-2,TGTGCCAGCAGCTCACAGGGGACATACTCACCCCTCCACTTT,CASSSQGTYSPLHF
many,TRBJ2-1,NA,TRBV29-1,TGCAGCGTTGAGGGCCCCTTGTTCTTC,CSVEGPLFF
many,TRBJ2-1,NA,TRBV30,TGTGCCTGGAGTGTTGTGAGGGATTACAATGAGCAGTTCTTC,CAWSVVRDYNEQFF
many,TRBJ2-1,TRBD1,TRBV29-1,TGCAGCGTTGAGAGGGACAGGGACTACAATGAGCAGTTCTTC,CSVERDRDYNEQFF
NA,TRBJ2-1,NA,TRBV28,TGTGCCAGCAGTTTAGAGGGCGCCCTTTCCTACAATGAGCAGTTCTTC,CASSLEGALSYNEQFF
many,TRBJ2-2,NA,TRBV28,TGTGCCAGCAGTTTTTCGGGGACATGGAACACCGGGGAGCTGTTTTTT,CASSFSGTWNTGELFF
NA,TRBJ1-2,NA,TRBV21-1,TGTGCCAGCAGCACCGACAGGGCATGGGGCTACACCTTC,CASSTDRAWGYTF
NA,TRBJ2-2,NA,TRBV12-2,TGTGCAAGTCGCTTAACACTCGGGTCAGCGAACACCGGGGAGCTGTTTTTT,CASRLTLGSANTGELFF
many,TRBJ2-5,NA,TRBV7-6,TGTGCCAGCAGCTTATCCCTCGCATTGGGGGCACAAGAGACCCAGTACTTC,CASSLSLALGAQETQYF
many,TRBJ2-3,NA,TRBV7-9,TGTGCCAGCAGCTTCGAATCACGGGTTGGGGGCACAGATACGCAGTATTTT,CASSFESRVGGTDTQYF
few,TRBJ2-3,NA,TRBV20-1,TGCAGTGCTAGAGATTTCGGACACCCGAGCAGGGAGTATTCCACAGATACGCAGTATTTT,CSARDFGHPSREYSTDTQYF
many,TRBJ2-1,TRBD2,TRBV7-6,TGTGCCAGCAGCTTAGCAGCGGGAGGGCTGGACAATGAGCAGTTCTTC,CASSLAAGGLDNEQFF
many,TRBJ2-1,NA,TRBV29-1,TGCAGCGTTGAAGTCCTGACTCGTAATGAGCAGTTCTTC,CSVEVLTRNEQFF
many,TRBJ2-7,TRBD2,TRBV20-1,TGCAGTGCTAGGACTAGCGGAGTCCACGAGCAGTACTTC,CSARTSGVHEQYF
many,TRBJ2-1,TRBD2,TRBV7-6,TGTGCCAGCAGCCACCGACTAGCGGGAGATCACTATGAGCAGTTCTTC,CASSHRLAGDHYEQFF
many,TRBJ2-7,NA,TRBV7-9,TGTGCCAGCAGCTTGTTGGGTAAGGGGGAGGGAGCCTACGAGCAGTACTTC,CASSLLGKGEGAYEQYF
NA,TRBJ2-1,NA,TRBV30,TGTGCCTGGAGGGATCAGGGACTCCTCAATGAGCAGTTCTTC,CAWRDQGLLNEQFF
many,TRBJ2-5,TRBD2,TRBV20-1,TGCAGTGCTAGAGTTCTTGGGACTAGCGGGATGGTCTACGAGACCCAGTACTTC,CSARVLGTSGMVYETQYF
NA,TRBJ2-3,NA,TRBV11-2,TGTGCCAGCAGCTTAGCAGACTCCACAGATACGCAGTATTTT,CASSLADSTDTQYF
many,TRBJ2-7,NA,TRBV5-6,TGTGCCAGCAGCTTGATAGGGGTCGAGCAGTACTTC,CASSLIGVEQYF
many,TRBJ2-1,TRBD2,TRBV19,TGTGCCAGTAGTGGAACCGGGACTAGCGCGCTCTTC,CASSGTGTSALF
NA,TRBJ2-5,NA,TRBV7-6,TGTGCCAGCAGCTCCCCACGCAGTATCCAAGAGACCCAGTACTTC,CASSSPRSIQETQYF
few,TRBJ2-5,NA,TRBV2,TGTGCCAGCAGTGACTTATGGGAGTTAGGGGAGACCCAGTACTTC,CASSDLWELGETQYF
many,TRBJ1-1,NA,TRBV18,TGTGCCAGCTCACCCCAAGGGAACCCAGCTGCTGAAGCTTTCTTT,CASSPQGNPAAEAFF
many,TRBJ2-1,TRBD2,TRBV30,TGTGCCTGGAGGGCGACTAGCGGACCCTACAATGAGCAGTTCTTC,CAWRATSGPYNEQFF
few,TRBJ2-5,TRBD2,TRBV30,TGTGCCTTAGCGGGAGGGCGAGAGACCCAGTACTTC,CALAGGRETQYF
many,TRBJ1-2,TRBD1,TRBV6-5,TGTGCCAGCAGCAGGGGGGGTACTGGCTACACCTTC,CASSRGGTGYTF
many,TRBJ1-1,NA,TRBV6-2/TRBV6-3,TGTGCCAGCAGTTCCTCCGGACGGATGAACACTGAAGCTTTCTTT,CASSSSGRMNTEAFF
many,TRBJ1-3,TRBD1,TRBV12-3/TRBV12-4,TGTGCCAGCAGTCCGACAGGGAGAAACACCATATATTTT,CASSPTGRNTIYF
few,TRBJ2-7,NA,TRBV12-3/TRBV12-4,TGTGCCAGCAGTTCTTTGAAGGTAGCAGGCCGGGACCCCTACGAGCAGTACTTC,CASSSLKVAGRDPYEQYF
many,TRBJ2-3,NA,TRBV11-1,TGTGCCAGCAGTTTCGCTCAAGATACGCAGTATTTT,CASSFAQDTQYF
many,TRBJ2-7,TRBD2,TRBV20-1,TGCAGTGCTAGTCGCCGGGACTACCGAGGAACCTCCTACGAGCAGTACTTC,CSASRRDYRGTSYEQYF
many,TRBJ1-1,NA,TRBV5-1,TGCGCCAGCAGCTGGGCCCGGGACGGGGCCACTGAAGCTTTCTTT,CASSWARDGATEAFF
many,TRBJ1-3,NA,TRBV4-1,TGCGCCAGCAGCCAAGGGTCAGCGAGGGGACGGACTGGAAACACCATATATTTT,CASSQGSARGRTGNTIYF
many,TRBJ1-3,NA,TRBV13,TGTGCCAGCAGCTTAGGACGGAGCTCTGGAAACACCATATATTTT,CASSLGRSSGNTIYF
many,TRBJ1-1,NA,TRBV29-1,TGCAGCGTTGAGGGAGTGCAAGCTTTCTTT,CSVEGVQAFF
many,TRBJ1-1,TRBD1,TRBV5-1,TGCGCCAGCAGCTCGACGACAGGGTCAGTTCGACATGAAGCTTTCTTT,CASSSTTGSVRHEAFF
few,TRBJ2-5,NA,TRBV28,TGTGCCAGCAGCTATCAAGTAGGGTTCGCGACCCAGTACTTC,CASSYQVGFATQYF
NA,TRBJ2-4,NA,TRBV2,TGTGCCAGCAGCCCTACCGCGAAGATTCAGTCCAAAAACATTCAGTACTTC,CASSPTAKIQSKNIQYF
many,TRBJ2-1,TRBD2,TRBV28,TGTGCCAGCCTGGGGTGGACTAGCGGGAAAAATGAGCAGTTCTTC,CASLGWTSGKNEQFF